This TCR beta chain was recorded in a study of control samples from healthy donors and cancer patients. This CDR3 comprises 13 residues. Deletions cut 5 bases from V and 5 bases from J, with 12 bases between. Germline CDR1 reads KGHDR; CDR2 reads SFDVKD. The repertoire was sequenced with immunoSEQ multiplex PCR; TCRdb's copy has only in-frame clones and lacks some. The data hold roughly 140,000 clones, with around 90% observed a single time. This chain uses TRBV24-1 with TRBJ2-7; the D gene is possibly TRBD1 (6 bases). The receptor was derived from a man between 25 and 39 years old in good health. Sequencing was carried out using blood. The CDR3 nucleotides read TGTGCCACCAGTGGTGGCAGGGGCAACGAGCAGTACTTC. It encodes CATSGGRGNEQYF.